The clone carrying this TCR beta chain was detected a few times. Its antigen is not known. The sample is drawn from a study of T cell repertoires in cytomegalovirus infection. On the study more broadly: Through public TCR beta signatures, both CMV infection and matching HLA type were indicated. The study's findings and limits: Based on cumulative public TCR beta family frequency, carriers of CMV plus the relevant HLA were identified. CMV-specific HLA-C-restricted TCR beta clonotypes dominated the ex vivo response.

Germline CDR1 is SNHLY and CDR2 is FYNNEI. The ends lost 1 base at V and 7 bases at J; junction bases unmatched: 1. The CDR3 consists of 13 residues. TCRdb re-called the reads through MiXCR, storing one row per CDR3 protein. The sample includes approximately 400,000 distinct CDR3 sequences, 30% to 40% of them seen just once. This clonotype was obtained from a human donor in good health (CMV status not recorded). Some clones in this sample may be carry-over from other donors' samples. Sequenced input: PBMCs. This chain links TRBV2 with TRBJ1-5, with 7 bases identical to TRBD1. CDR3 in DNA: TGTGCCAGCAGTGAAGACAGGGGCCAGCCCCAGCATTTT. As protein: CASSEDRGQPQHF.